This T cell receptor beta chain was recovered during a study of cytomegalovirus exposure and HLA in healthy donors. This CDR3 is built from 14 residues. V lost 5 bases, J lost 1 base, and 2 bases stayed unmatched. Germline-derived CDR1 and CDR2 are SSHAT and FNYEAQ (reference sequence). In the PCR, 60 Vbeta and 13 Jbeta primers were used. Sequenced by immunoSEQ multiplex PCR; TCRdb stores in-frame clones only, minus some. The table includes 160,000 or so clones, 60% to 85% detected once. V is TRBV7-7 and J is TRBJ2-3, with 8 bases that match TRBD1. The receptor comes from a woman between 40 and 50 years old in good health and CMV-seropositive. Specimen: PBMCs. CDR3 nucleotides: TGTGCCAGCAGCATGGGACAGGGCACAGATACGCAGTATTTT. Protein product: CASSMGQGTDTQYF.